What follows is one T cell receptor beta chain and its context. Antigen unknown. Busulfan-fludarabine conditioning, marrow transplant, and cyclophosphamide on days +3 and +4 were administered. This sample was taken from a study of T cells after posttransplantation cyclophosphamide. Study results and limitations: Donor-recipient repertoire similarity was low at 1-2 months, rising over year one. TRB overlap between skin or GI tissue T cells and blood was limited. After PTCy, TRB diversity resembled that of CNI/methotrexate controls.

V was clipped by 0 bases and J by 6 bases; unmatched bases: 4. Germline CDR1 is SGHTA and CDR2 is FQGNSA. This CDR3 spans 16 amino acids. Sequencing was performed with immunoSEQ multiplex PCR; in TCRdb, only in-frame clones are kept and a portion is missing. The data hold about 4,000 clones, with around 80% observed a single time. The sequenced sample was CD4+ T cells sorted from blood, obtained roughly 240 days after a stem cell transplant with posttransplant cyclophosphamide. The V gene is TRBV7-2, the J gene TRBJ2-3; the match to TRBD2 covers 12 bases. This TCR derives from a young adult male patient who received an allogeneic stem cell transplant from a related donor, was CMV-positive, and had no GVHD. A share of the T cells may be of graft donor origin. The CDR3 reads CASSLATSGGMDTQYF. In nucleotides, the CDR3 is TGTGCCAGCAGCTTAGCGACTAGCGGGGGTATGGATACGCAGTATTTT. Full variable domain (remainder filled in from reference TRBV7-2 and TRBJ2-3): GAGVSQSPSNKVTEKGKDVELRCDPISGHTALYWYRQSLGQGLEFLIYFQGNSAPDKSGLPSDRFSAERTGGSVSTLTIQRTQQEDSAVYLCASSLATSGGMDTQYFGPGTRLTVL.